The next 6 T cell receptor beta chains were all read from a single sample in a study of Ad26.COV2.S vaccination and SARS-CoV-2 variants. Method: immunoSEQ multiplex PCR; TCRdb's copy keeps in-frame clones and lacks some. There are about 410,000 clones in the sample; 80% to 90% occur only once, and 3.5% lies in the top ten. Described treatment: about 20 received Ad26.COV2.S at low or high dose, single or two shots; 5 received placebo; per-sample allocation not given. Day 63 after the first injection of vaccine or placebo was the sampling time. The specimen was peripheral blood, collected in a trial of Ad26.COV2.S vaccine versus placebo. These receptor sequences come from a person between 18 and 60 years old who received the Ad26.COV2.S COVID-19 vaccine or a placebo.

The chain recombines TRBV10-3 with TRBJ1-2, with a weak D call TRBD1 (5 bases). The CDR3 loop spans 14 amino acids. The germline V gene has CDR1 ENHRY and CDR2 SYGVKD. V was cut by 4 bases and J by 7 bases, with 16 bases left in between. CDR3 bases: TGTGCCATCAGTGTTGGGACCCTAGTTTTTGGCTACACCTTC. Its translation: CAISVGTLVFGYTF.

V and J are TRBV19 and TRBJ2-1, with 9 bases fitting TRBD2. With V trimmed by 6 bases and J by 7 bases, 10 bases remained unmatched. The CDR3 has 15 amino acids. The V gene's germline CDR1 is LNHDA and CDR2 SQIVND (reference sequence). The CDR3 DNA reads as TGTGCCAGTAGCTTACAAGCGGGGGGCATGAATGAGCAGTTCTTC. Protein: CASSLQAGGMNEQFF.

V is TRBV11-2 and J is TRBJ2-7; TRBD1 matches 7 bases. This CDR3 is built from 13 residues. Per the germline V gene, CDR1 is SGHAT and CDR2 is FQNNGV. J was trimmed by 7 bases and V by 2 bases; bases with no gene match: 5. The DNA of the CDR3 is TGTGCCAGCAGCTTAAACAGGGGAGAAGAGCAGTACTTC. This sequence encodes CASSLNRGEEQYF.

The chain joins TRBV3-1 (or the pseudogene TRBV3-2) to TRBJ1-4; D not resolved. Germline CDR1 is LGHDT and CDR2 is YNNKEL (reference sequence). The V gene lost 4 bases and the J gene lost 7 bases, with 13 bases spanning the gap. The CDR3 covers 14 residues. The CDR3: CASSLRGYGEKLFF. The CDR3 DNA is TGTGCCAGCAGCCTTCGGGGATACGGTGAAAAACTGTTTTTT.

This clone was observed once. The chain joins TRBV30 to TRBJ1-6, with 8 nucleotides matching TRBD1. The germline V gene has CDR1 GTSNPN and CDR2 SVGIG (reference sequence). V lost 2 bases to trimming and J lost 5 bases; unmatched junction nucleotides: 2. This CDR3 is 14 amino acids long. The CDR3: CAWSSGGDNSPLHF. CDR3 sequence (DNA): TGTGCCTGGAGTTCAGGGGGCGATAATTCACCCCTCCACTTT.

J is TRBJ2-7 and V is TRBV5-1, with unresolved D. The V gene's germline CDR1 is SGHRS and CDR2 YFSETQ. The V and J ends lost 2 bases and 0 bases respectively, with 9 bases between them. CDR3 length: 14 residues. CDR3 sequence: CASSFDGRSYEQYF. The CDR3 DNA reads as TGCGCCAGCAGCTTTGACGGCCGCTCCTACGAGCAGTACTTC.